This passage covers 7 T cell receptor beta chains from one sample sequenced in a study of T-cell memory formation after mild COVID-19. TCRdb fed the 5' RACE reads into MiXCR, producing one record per CDR3 protein. Of about 560,000 distinct CDR3 sequences listed, about 20% are singletons. Source material: PBMCs or a T cell subset sorted from them (not recorded which). Receptor source: an adult woman who had mild COVID-19 (a few samples of this study predate the infection). Cell type and time point are not known.

A few counts support this clonotype. The chain is built from TRBV25-1 and TRBJ2-2; tentatively, D is TRBD1 (6 bases). CDR1 MGHDK and CDR2 SYGVNS come from the germline V gene. The V end was cut by 4 bases, the J end by 7 bases, with 10 bases between. The CDR3 length is 13 residues. CDR3 in DNA: TGTGCCAGCAGTGGCACAGGGAACGGGGAGCTGTTTTTT. Encoded protein: CASSGTGNGELFF.

This sequence joins TRBV19 and TRBJ2-7; D is ambiguous. Per the germline V gene, CDR1 is LNHDA and CDR2 is SQIVND (reference sequence). Trimming removed 1 base at V and 3 bases at J, with 13 bases between. CDR3 size: 15 residues. The chain's CDR3 is CASSIAPTVGYEQYF. The CDR3 DNA follows: TGTGCCAGTAGTATAGCCCCGACGGTAGGCTACGAGCAGTACTTC.

V usage is TRBV5-1 and J usage is TRBJ2-7; D unclear. The length of the CDR3 is 13 residues. The germline CDR1 and CDR2 sequences are SGHRS and YFSETQ. The ends were cut back, 0 bases at V and 4 bases at J, with 8 bases in the middle. The CDR3 sequence is CASSLGSEYEQYF. As DNA, the CDR3 is TGCGCCAGCAGCTTGGGTTCGGAATACGAGCAGTACTTC.

This sequence joins TRBV20-1 and TRBJ1-2; TRBD1 is a possible D gene (6 bases). CDR1 and CDR2 from the germline V gene are DFQATT and SNEGSKA (reference sequence). V gave up 3 bases and J gave up 4 bases, with 15 bases separating them. The CDR3 is made up of 14 amino acids. The CDR3 DNA follows: TGCAGTGCTAGTCCCAGGGGACTCTTCTATGGCTACACCTTC. Translation: CSASPRGLFYGYTF.

This clonotype was recorded a few times. The gene calls are TRBV7-6 and TRBJ2-7; 7 nucleotides match TRBD1. This CDR3 has 15 amino acids. Germline CDR1 SGHVS, CDR2 FNYEAQ. The ends lost 5 bases at V and 2 bases at J; junction bases unmatched: 9. The CDR3 here is CASSPRQGITYEQYF. The CDR3 bases are TGTGCCAGCAGCCCCCGACAGGGTATCACCTACGAGCAGTACTTC. The whole variable domain, remainder taken from reference TRBV7-6 and TRBJ2-7, is GAGVSQSPRYKVTKRGQDVALRCDPISGHVSLYWYRQALGQGPEFLTYFNYEAQQDKSGLPNDRFSAERPEGSISTLTIQRTEQRDSAMYRCASSPRQGITYEQYFGPGTRLTVT.

This clonotype was observed once. The gene calls are TRBV14 and TRBJ1-1, with 8 positions matching TRBD1. Trimming at V came to 0 bases and at J to 9 bases, leaving 6 bases not matched to a gene. Germline CDR1 and CDR2: SGHDN and FVKESK. The CDR3 consists of 14 residues. The DNA for the CDR3 is TGTGCCAGCAGCCAAGATCAGGGGGCCGGTAAAGCTTTCTTT. Its translation: CASSQDQGAGKAFF.

This clonotype came up a few times. The gene calls are TRBV6-5 and TRBJ1-1; 8 bases align to TRBD1. The V gene's germline CDR1 is MNHEY and CDR2 SVGAGI. This CDR3 is built from 15 residues. The trim removed 0 bases at V and 4 bases at J, leaving 4 bases unmatched. CDR3 in DNA: TGTGCCAGCAGTTACTCGAACAGGGGGTTCACTGAAGCTTTCTTT. It encodes CASSYSNRGFTEAFF.